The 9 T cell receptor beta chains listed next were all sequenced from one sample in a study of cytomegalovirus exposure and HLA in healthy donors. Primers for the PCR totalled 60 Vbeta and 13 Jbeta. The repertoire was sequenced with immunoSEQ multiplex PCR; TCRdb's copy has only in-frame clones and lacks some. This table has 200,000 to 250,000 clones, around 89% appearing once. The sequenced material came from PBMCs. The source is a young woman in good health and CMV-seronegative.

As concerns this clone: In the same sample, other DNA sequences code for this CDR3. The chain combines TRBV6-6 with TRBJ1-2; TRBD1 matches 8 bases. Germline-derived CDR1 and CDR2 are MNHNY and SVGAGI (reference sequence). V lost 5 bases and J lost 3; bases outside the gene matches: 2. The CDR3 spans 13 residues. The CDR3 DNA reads TGTGCCAGCAGTCCGACAGGGGACTATGGCTACACCTTC. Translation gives CASSPTGDYGYTF.

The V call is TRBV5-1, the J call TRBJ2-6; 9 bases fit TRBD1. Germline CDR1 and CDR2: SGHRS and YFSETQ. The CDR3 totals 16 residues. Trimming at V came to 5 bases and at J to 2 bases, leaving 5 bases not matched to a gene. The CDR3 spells CASRNRGHAGANVLTF. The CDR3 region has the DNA TGCGCCAGCAGGAACAGGGGGCATGCTGGGGCCAACGTCCTGACTTTC.

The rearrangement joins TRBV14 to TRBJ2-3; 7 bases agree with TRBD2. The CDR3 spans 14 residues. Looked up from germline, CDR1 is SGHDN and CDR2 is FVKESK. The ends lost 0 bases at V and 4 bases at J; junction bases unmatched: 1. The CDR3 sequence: CASSQDLAADTQYF. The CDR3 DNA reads TGTGCCAGCAGCCAAGATCTAGCGGCAGATACGCAGTATTTT.

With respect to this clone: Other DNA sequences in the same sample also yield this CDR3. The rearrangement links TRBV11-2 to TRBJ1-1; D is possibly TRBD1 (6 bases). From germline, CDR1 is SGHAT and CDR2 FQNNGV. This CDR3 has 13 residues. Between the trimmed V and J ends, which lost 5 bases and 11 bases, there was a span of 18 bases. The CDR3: CASSPRPGQGAFF. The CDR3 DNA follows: TGTGCCAGCAGCCCTAGACCCGGGCAGGGGGCTTTCTTT.

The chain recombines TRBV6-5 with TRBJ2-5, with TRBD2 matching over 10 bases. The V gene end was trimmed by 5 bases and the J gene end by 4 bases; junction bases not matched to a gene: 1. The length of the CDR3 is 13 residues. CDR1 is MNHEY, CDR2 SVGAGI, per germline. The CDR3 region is CASSASGRETQYF. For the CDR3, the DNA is TGTGCCAGCAGTGCTAGCGGGAGAGAGACCCAGTACTTC.

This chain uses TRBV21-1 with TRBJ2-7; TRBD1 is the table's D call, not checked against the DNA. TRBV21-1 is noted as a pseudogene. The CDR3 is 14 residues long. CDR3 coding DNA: TGTGCCAGCATGACCCAGGGGCCGACGCGCGAGCAGTACTTC. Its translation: CASMTQGPTREQYF.

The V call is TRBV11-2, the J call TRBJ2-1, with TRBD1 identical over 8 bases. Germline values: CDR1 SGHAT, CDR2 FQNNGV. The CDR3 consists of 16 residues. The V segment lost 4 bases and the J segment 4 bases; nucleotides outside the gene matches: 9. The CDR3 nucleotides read TGTGCCAGCAGCTCTCGAGGGGACAGGTATTACAATGAGCAGTTCTTC. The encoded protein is CASSSRGDRYYNEQFF. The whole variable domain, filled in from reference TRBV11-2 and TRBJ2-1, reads EAGVAQSPRYKIIEKRQSVAFWCNPISGHATLYWYQQILGQGPKLLIQFQNNGVVDDSQLPKDRFSAERLKGVDSTLKIQPAKLEDSAVYLCASSSRGDRYYNEQFFGPGTRLTVL.

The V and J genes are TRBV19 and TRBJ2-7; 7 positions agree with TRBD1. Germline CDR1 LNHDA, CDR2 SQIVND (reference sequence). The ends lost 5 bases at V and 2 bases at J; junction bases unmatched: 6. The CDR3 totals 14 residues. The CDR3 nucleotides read TGTGCCAGTAGTGTGACAGGGATGACCTACGAGCAGTACTTC. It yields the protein CASSVTGMTYEQYF.

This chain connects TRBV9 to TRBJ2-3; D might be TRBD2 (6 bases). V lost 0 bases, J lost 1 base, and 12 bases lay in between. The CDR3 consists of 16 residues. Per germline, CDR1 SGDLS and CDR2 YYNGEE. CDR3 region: CASSVGAGQGTDTQYF. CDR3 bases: TGTGCCAGCAGCGTAGGGGCGGGGCAAGGCACAGATACGCAGTATTTT.